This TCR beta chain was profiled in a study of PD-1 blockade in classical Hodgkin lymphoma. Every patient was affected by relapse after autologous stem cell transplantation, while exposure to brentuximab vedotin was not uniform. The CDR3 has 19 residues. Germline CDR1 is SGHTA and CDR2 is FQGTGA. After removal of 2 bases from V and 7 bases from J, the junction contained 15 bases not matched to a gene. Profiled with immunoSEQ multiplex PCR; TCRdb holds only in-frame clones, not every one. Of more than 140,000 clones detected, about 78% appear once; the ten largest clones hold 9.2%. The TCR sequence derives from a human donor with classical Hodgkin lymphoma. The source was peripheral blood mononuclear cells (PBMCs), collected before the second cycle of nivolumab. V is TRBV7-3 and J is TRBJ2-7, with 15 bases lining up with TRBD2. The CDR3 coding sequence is TGTGCCAGCAGCTTAGCCATTGGACAGGGACTAGCGGGAGGTCGGGAGCAGTACTTC. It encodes CASSLAIGQGLAGGREQYF.